The 3 T cell receptor beta chains given below trace back to one sample, sequenced in a study of shared clonotypes between healthy human individuals. Clones were sequenced by immunoSEQ multiplex PCR, and TCRdb holds only the in-frame ones, with some missing. The table has about 1.9 million clones, roughly 95% seen once. CD8 cells classed as naive were CD45RO-negative and positively selected for CCR7, excluding terminally differentiated effector memory CD45RA+ cells. The specimen sequenced was naive CD8+ T cells from PBMCs. These receptor sequences come from a man between 18 and 29 years old in good health. Some clones in this sample may be carry-over from other donors' samples.

The chain uses TRBV7-3 and TRBJ1-3; 8 nucleotides agree with TRBD1. The CDR3 is 16 amino acids. The germline gives CDR1 SGHTA, CDR2 FQGTGA. V lost 2 bases to trimming and J lost 4 bases; unmatched junction nucleotides: 7. The CDR3 loop is CASSLFSDREGNTIYF. Here the CDR3 DNA reads TGTGCCAGCAGCTTATTTTCGGACAGGGAAGGAAACACCATATATTTT.

The chain combines TRBV11-2 with TRBJ1-5, with TRBD1 identical over 7 bases. With V trimmed by 5 bases and J by 4 bases, 11 bases remained unmatched. This CDR3 spans 16 amino acids. Germline V gene sequence: CDR1 SGHAT, CDR2 FQNNGV. The chain's CDR3 is CASSPGGGWGNQPQHF. CDR3 DNA: TGTGCCAGCAGCCCAGGGGGGGGCTGGGGGAATCAGCCCCAGCATTTT.

The chain recombines TRBV7-9 with TRBJ2-4; D unresolved. Germline CDR1 reads SEHNR; CDR2 reads FQNEAQ (reference sequence). Trimming stripped 5 bases from V and 0 bases from J, with 11 bases between. CDR3 size: 15 residues. CDR3 DNA sequence: TGTGCCAGCAGCCCCCCGGAACTAGCCAAAAACATTCAGTACTTC. It translates to CASSPPELAKNIQYF. Together with reference TRBV7-9 and TRBJ2-4, the CDR3 gives the full variable domain: DTGVSQNPRHKITKRGQNVTFRCDPISEHNRLYWYRQTLGQGPEFLTYFQNEAQLEKSRLLSDRFSAERPKGSFSTLEIQRTEQGDSAMYLCASSPPELAKNIQYFGAGTRLSVL.